This entry features one TCR beta chain sequence. Its antigen is not known. This record comes from a study of cytomegalovirus exposure and HLA in healthy donors. Deletions cut 4 bases from V and 7 bases from J, with 11 bases between. CDR3 length: 12 residues. Germline V gene data show CDR1 as SGHNT and CDR2 as YENEEA. In the PCR, 60 Vbeta and 13 Jbeta primers were used. Some clones are missing from TCRdb's copy, which holds only in-frame ones; the method was immunoSEQ multiplex PCR. The data contain 110,000 to 150,000 clones, roughly 84% of them seen just once; the ten biggest clones take up approximately 2.7%. Study outcomes and limitations: Overall, around 160 TCR beta chains were annotated as cytomegalovirus-associated. Presence/absence analyses supposed approximately even sequencing depth among donors.

The V and J genes are TRBV11-3 and TRBJ2-7; D is perhaps TRBD2 (5 bases). Specimen: PBMCs. The receptor was isolated from a boy aged 2-9 years in good health and CMV-seronegative. CDR3 nucleotides: TGTGCCAGCAGCTCACGGGAAGGGGAGCAGTACTTC. Protein sequence: CASSSREGEQYF.